This TCR beta chain was sequenced during a study of cytomegalovirus exposure and HLA in healthy donors. This CDR3 is 13 amino acids long. The germline V gene has CDR1 MGHRA and CDR2 YSYEKL. V was shortened by 1 base and J by 10 bases, with 11 bases between the two germline ends. The PCR contained 60 Vbeta and 13 Jbeta primers. TCRdb's table, derived via immunoSEQ multiplex PCR, lists solely in-frame clones and lacks some. In the table there are about 210,000 clones, 78% of which are singletons. The sample was PBMCs. V and J are TRBV4-1 and TRBJ2-1; a weak D match, TRBD2 (6 bases). This clonotype originated in a boy aged 5-17 years in good health and CMV-seronegative. Here the CDR3 reads CASSQGRDQEQFF. In nucleotides, the CDR3 is TGCGCCAGCAGCCAAGGGAGGGACCAGGAGCAGTTCTTC.